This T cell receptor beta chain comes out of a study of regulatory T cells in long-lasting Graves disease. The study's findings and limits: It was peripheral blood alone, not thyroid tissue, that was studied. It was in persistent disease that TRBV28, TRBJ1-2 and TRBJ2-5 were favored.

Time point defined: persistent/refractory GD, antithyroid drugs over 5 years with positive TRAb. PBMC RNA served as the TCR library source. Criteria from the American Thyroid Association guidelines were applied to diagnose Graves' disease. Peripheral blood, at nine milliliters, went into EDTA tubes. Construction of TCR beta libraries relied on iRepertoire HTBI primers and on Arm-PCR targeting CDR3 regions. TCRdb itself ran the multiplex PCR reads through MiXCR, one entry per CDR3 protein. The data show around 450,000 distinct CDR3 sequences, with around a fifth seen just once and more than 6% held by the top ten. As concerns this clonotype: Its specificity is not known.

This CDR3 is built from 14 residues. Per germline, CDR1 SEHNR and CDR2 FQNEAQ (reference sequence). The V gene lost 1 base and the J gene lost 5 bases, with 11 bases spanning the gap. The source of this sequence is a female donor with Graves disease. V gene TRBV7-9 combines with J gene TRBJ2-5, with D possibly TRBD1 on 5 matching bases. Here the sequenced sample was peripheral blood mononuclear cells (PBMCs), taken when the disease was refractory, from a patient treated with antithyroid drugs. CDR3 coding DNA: TGTGCCAGCAGCTTAGTAGGGGAATGGGAGACCCAGTACTTC. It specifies CASSLVGEWETQYF. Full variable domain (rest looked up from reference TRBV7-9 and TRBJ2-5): DTGVSQNPRHKITKRGQNVTFRCDPISEHNRLYWYRQTLGQGPEFLTYFQNEAQLEKSRLLSDRFSAERPKGSFSTLEIQRTEQGDSAMYLCASSLVGEWETQYFGPGTRLLVL.